This passage covers 25 T cell receptor beta chains from one sample sequenced in a study of PD-1 blockade in classical Hodgkin lymphoma. Profiling relied on immunoSEQ multiplex PCR, and the TCRdb table lists in-frame clones only, not all of them. The sample has some 63,000 clones; roughly 90% are singletons. Every single patient, without exception, relapsed after autologous stem cell transplantation, and brentuximab vedotin exposure varied. The sequencing used peripheral blood mononuclear cells (PBMCs), collected at baseline. Receptor source: a human donor with classical Hodgkin lymphoma.

The chain carries TRBV18 and TRBJ2-1; 12 bases agree with TRBD1. With 6 bases clipped from V and 1 base from J, the junction kept 10 bases outside the gene matches. The CDR3 runs 18 residues. The V gene's germline CDR1 is KGHSH and CDR2 LQKENI. The CDR3 protein is CASSGTGGRYASYNEQFF. The CDR3 DNA sequence: TGTGCCAGCTCCGGGACAGGGGGCCGTTATGCGTCCTACAATGAGCAGTTCTTC.

The V call is TRBV18, the J call TRBJ2-5; D may be TRBD1 or TRBD2 (5 bases each). With 3 bases removed from V and 2 bases from J, the gap between germline ends came to 13 bases. CDR1 and CDR2 (germline): KGHSH, LQKENI. This CDR3 has 15 amino acids. The CDR3 DNA is TGTGCCAGCTCACCCTTAGGGACGGTTCAAGAGACCCAGTACTTC. Its translation: CASSPLGTVQETQYF.

V is TRBV7-9 and J is TRBJ2-3, with 8 bases fitting TRBD2. There are 17 residues in the CDR3. V lost 4 bases to trimming and J lost 2 bases; unmatched junction nucleotides: 11. CDR1 SEHNR and CDR2 FQNEAQ come from the germline V gene (reference sequence). The CDR3 region is CASSSSRTSPNTDTQYF. DNA of the CDR3: TGTGCCAGCAGCTCTTCTAGGACTAGCCCGAACACAGATACGCAGTATTTT.

A note on this clone: At one of its ends the junction is not consistent with the germline gene, which may arise from a read error. The chain employs TRBV2 and TRBJ1-1; 7 bases are shared with TRBD1. CDR1 is SNHLY and CDR2 is FYNNEI in the germline V gene. This CDR3 region has 15 residues. In nucleotides, the CDR3 is TGTGCCAGCAGCGAAGACAGGGATTATAACACTGAAGCTTTCTTT. Encoded protein: CASSEDRDYNTEAFF.

This chain links TRBV7-6 with TRBJ1-4; D gene uncertain. The CDR3 loop spans 15 amino acids. Trimming stripped 5 bases from V and 5 bases from J, with 15 bases between. The germline CDR1 and CDR2 sequences are SGHVS and FNYEAQ. DNA of the CDR3: TGTGCCAGCAGCCCCTCATACGGGCTGAATGAAAAACTGTTTTTT. Its translation: CASSPSYGLNEKLFF.

The chain has TRBV28 and TRBJ2-5, with 13 bases identical to TRBD2. V gave up 11 bases and J gave up 1 base; unmatched junction bases: 4. The length of the CDR3 is 14 residues. In germline, CDR1 is MDHEN, CDR2 SYDVKM. CDR3 DNA sequence: TGTGCCGGGGGGACTAGCGGGACCCAAGAGACCCAGTACTTC. Its translation is CAGGTSGTQETQYF.

The V call is TRBV18, the J call TRBJ2-5; D not certain. V lost 1 base, J lost 3 bases, and 12 bases lay in between. The CDR3 has 15 amino acids. From germline, CDR1 is KGHSH and CDR2 LQKENI. The CDR3 protein is CASSPRPRSEETQYF. Written as DNA, the CDR3 is TGTGCCAGCTCACCACGTCCGCGGAGCGAAGAGACCCAGTACTTC.

The genes are TRBV5-8 and TRBJ2-2; TRBD1 agrees at 8 bases. CDR1 is SGHTS and CDR2 is YDEGEE in the germline V gene. The CDR3 contains 17 residues. The ends lost 1 base at V and 4 bases at J; junction bases unmatched: 9. CDR3 nucleotide sequence: TGTGCCAGCAGCTTGACGTCCGGGACAGGTCGCACCGGGGAGCTGTTTTTT. Amino acid sequence: CASSLTSGTGRTGELFF.

This clone was counted a single time. This CDR3 is CASSAGNTIYF. Written as DNA, the CDR3 is TGCGCCAGCAGCGCTGGAAACACCATATATTTT. The rearrangement links TRBV10-1 to TRBJ1-3; no definite D call. Germline CDR1 is WNHNN and CDR2 is SYGVQD (reference sequence). This CDR3 is 11 amino acids long. Trimming cost V 6 bases and J 2 bases, with 2 bases left between them.

The gene calls are TRBV28 and TRBJ2-1; 9 bases map to TRBD2. The V gene's germline CDR1 is MDHEN and CDR2 SYDVKM. CDR3 length: 15 residues. The ends lost 7 bases at V and 8 bases at J; junction bases unmatched: 12. The chain's CDR3 is CASNSRGTSIYEQFF. CDR3 in DNA: TGTGCCAGCAATTCCCGGGGGACTAGCATCTATGAGCAGTTCTTC. The full variable domain, its missing parts supplied by reference TRBV28 and TRBJ2-1, is DVKVTQSSRYLVKRTGEKVFLECVQDMDHENMFWYRQDPGLGLRLIYFSYDVKMKEKGDIPEGYSVSREKKERFSLILESASTNQTSMYLCASNSRGTSIYEQFFGPGTRLTVL.

On this clone: Sequence at one end of the junction differs from germline and may be a read error. The genes are TRBV18 and TRBJ1-1, with D perhaps TRBD1 (6 bases). The CDR3 extends over 13 amino acids. The germline CDR1 and CDR2 sequences are KGHSH and LQKENI. The CDR3 DNA reads as TGTGCCAGCTCGCCACAGGGTAACACTGAAGCTTTCTTT. Its protein product is CASSPQGNTEAFF.

The rearrangement joins TRBV7-9 to TRBJ2-3; no definite D call. Per germline, CDR1 SEHNR and CDR2 FQNEAQ (reference sequence). Trimming removed 5 bases from V and 0 bases from J, with 18 bases in between. This CDR3 contains 17 residues. CDR3 in amino acids: CASSTWEFTDSTDTQYF. The CDR3 DNA is TGTGCCAGCAGCACCTGGGAATTTACAGATAGCACAGATACGCAGTATTTT.

DNA for the CDR3: TGTGCCAGCAGCCAAGTGCCGGGATGGGGTTACGAGCAGTACTTC. It translates to CASSQVPGWGYEQYF. The rearrangement links TRBV14 to TRBJ2-7; D perhaps matches TRBD2 (5 bases). With 1 base removed from V and 4 bases from J, the gap between germline ends came to 14 bases. This CDR3 contains 15 residues. The V gene's germline CDR1 is SGHDN and CDR2 FVKESK.

This clone was seen only a few times. This sequence joins TRBV18 and TRBJ2-7, with D tentatively TRBD1 (6 bases). Germline values: CDR1 KGHSH, CDR2 LQKENI. V lost 6 bases to trimming and J lost 5 bases, with 17 bases between them. This CDR3 has 14 amino acids. The CDR3 here is CASSDRHRVHEQYF. CDR3 DNA: TGTGCCAGCTCTGACCGCCACAGGGTTCACGAGCAGTACTTC.

This clone was found a few times. V and J are TRBV7-9 and TRBJ2-3; D is unclear. Germline CDR1 and CDR2: SEHNR and FQNEAQ (reference sequence). This CDR3 spans 13 amino acids. Trimming removed 5 bases from V and 6 bases from J, with 12 bases in between. CDR3: CASSPALGDTQYF. As DNA, the CDR3 is TGTGCCAGCAGCCCCGCCTTAGGGGATACGCAGTATTTT.

This chain uses TRBV9 with TRBJ2-7; 13 bases are a match to TRBD2. V was clipped by 4 bases and J by 0 bases; unmatched bases: 7. The germline V gene encodes CDR1 SGDLS and CDR2 YYNGEE. The length of the CDR3 is 17 residues. CDR3 sequence (DNA): TGTGCCAGCAGCCCACCGGGACTAGCGGGGAGCTCCTACGAGCAGTACTTC. Its translation: CASSPPGLAGSSYEQYF.

This clone was seen just once. The chain combines TRBV6-1 with TRBJ2-6; D unresolved. V was pared by 2 bases and J by 0 bases, with 2 bases between. The CDR3 runs to 14 residues. Germline V gene data show CDR1 as MNHNS and CDR2 as SASEGT. CDR3 bases: TGTGCCAGCAGTGAATACTCTGGGGCCAACGTCCTGACTTTC. Encoded protein: CASSEYSGANVLTF.

The rearrangement uses TRBV11-2 and TRBJ1-2, with D tentatively TRBD1 (5 bases). Germline CDR1 reads SGHAT; CDR2 reads FQNNGV. This CDR3 has 14 amino acids. V was pared by 2 bases and J by 4 bases, with 11 bases between. CDR3 bases: TGTGCCAGCAGCTTATATAGCCAGGGCTATGGCTACACCTTC. Amino acids: CASSLYSQGYGYTF.

V and J are TRBV5-1 and TRBJ2-7; D could derive from TRBD1 or TRBD2 (6 bases each). Germline CDR1 and CDR2: SGHRS and YFSETQ. The CDR3 covers 12 residues. With 2 bases removed from V and 7 bases from J, the gap between germline ends came to 10 bases. CDR3: CASSLGGWEQYF. CDR3 bases: TGCGCCAGCAGCTTAGGGGGGTGGGAGCAGTACTTC.

The V call is TRBV6-5, the J call TRBJ1-2, with a tentative D call TRBD1 (6 bases). V was clipped by 6 bases and J by 4 bases, with 12 bases between them. This CDR3 is built from 13 residues. Germline V gene data show CDR1 as MNHEY and CDR2 as SVGAGI. The CDR3 DNA reads TGTGCCAGCAGCCCAGGGGACCTCTATGGCTACACCTTC. Its translation: CASSPGDLYGYTF.

J is TRBJ1-2 and V is TRBV2; a possible D gene is TRBD1 (6 bases). V was clipped by 4 bases and J by 2 bases, with 14 bases between them. The CDR3 runs to 15 residues. CDR1 is SNHLY and CDR2 is FYNNEI in the germline V gene. In DNA form, the CDR3 reads TGTGCCAGCAGTGCTGGGACATCAGCGAACTATGGCTACACCTTC. Protein: CASSAGTSANYGYTF.

The V gene is TRBV19, the J gene TRBJ2-1; D is possibly TRBD1 (5 bases). V was shortened by 5 bases and J by 0 bases, with 14 bases between the two germline ends. This CDR3 region has 16 residues. Looked up from germline, CDR1 is LNHDA and CDR2 is SQIVND (reference sequence). The CDR3 bases are TGTGCCAGTAGTCCGGACACCTGGAGCTCCTACAATGAGCAGTTCTTC. It encodes CASSPDTWSSYNEQFF.

The chain links TRBV18 to TRBJ1-1; the D is unclear. The CDR3 totals 15 residues. Trimming took 6 bases from V and 1 from J, leaving 15 bases between them. Germline V gene lookup returns CDR1 KGHSH and CDR2 LQKENI. The CDR3 DNA sequence: TGTGCCAGCTCCACCGGCCCACTCCCGAACACTGAAGCTTTCTTT. Translation: CASSTGPLPNTEAFF.

The V and J genes are TRBV5-1 and TRBJ2-7; D remains unclear. The CDR3 consists of 11 residues. Trimming took 7 bases from V and 5 from J, leaving 10 bases between them. Looked up from germline, CDR1 is SGHRS and CDR2 is YFSETQ. In DNA form, the CDR3 reads TGCGCCAGCGGATACTCGAACGAGCAGTACTTC. Translation: CASGYSNEQYF.

V gene TRBV5-5 combines with J gene TRBJ2-5; 7 bases match TRBD2. Germline CDR1 and CDR2: SGHKS and YYEKEE (reference sequence). The CDR3 covers 16 residues. With 4 bases clipped from V and 2 bases from J, the junction kept 11 bases outside the gene matches. DNA of the CDR3: TGTGCCAGCAGCAGGGGCCGGGACTACGGGCAAGAGACCCAGTACTTC. Translated, it gives CASSRGRDYGQETQYF.